The present entry profiles one T cell receptor beta chain with its context. This record comes from a study of blood T cell repertoires in COVID-19. Study-wide background: Sources were T cells, B-cell-depleted T cells, or PBMCs; the material itself was cDNA or gDNA.

Per the authors' pipeline: Reference gene primer amplification gave nucleated cell count estimates. Here immunoSEQ multiplex PCR was the method, and the copy in TCRdb shows in-frame clones only, minus some. V and J calls and clone size are as listed in that table; D and trimming were resolved from the DNA. In the table there are about 190,000 clones, about 81% of which are singletons. Germline CDR1 is SGHRS and CDR2 is YFSETQ. The V end lost 4 bases, the J end lost 6 bases, and 16 bases lay between the germline ends. The CDR3 extends over 14 amino acids. Sequenced material: peripheral blood. The chain combines TRBV5-1 with TRBJ1-1; D unresolved. The clonotype comes from a man aged 25 to 45 with active or convalescent COVID-19. CDR3 bases: TGCGCCAGCAGCATTACATCATCTGCCGCTGAAGCTTTCTTT. This gives the protein CASSITSSAAEAFF.